Each of the 5 T cell receptor beta chains below was sequenced from the same sample in a study of T cell responses to AZD1222 COVID-19 vaccine (dated by TCRdb to the early 2020s). The sample's time point label is to be understood as: baseline before first vaccination. The treatment or condition tag for this specimen amounts to: meningococcal conjugate vaccine given as trial control. The receptor library was made with the immunoSEQ multiplex PCR assay. Imported from immuneACCESS, the table was reduced by TCRdb to in-frame sequences with V and J called. These copies leave out some clones; in studies compared against another copy, an unresolved V gene accounts for under half, and the cause of the remainder is not known. Here the sample has approximately 77,000 clones; around 92% occur a single time. Approximately 7% of the sample goes to the ten largest clones. Sequenced material: peripheral blood, taken on day 0 of MenACWY control vaccination. The receptors were gathered from an adult in good health.

The rearrangement joins TRBV5-1 to TRBJ1-3; unclear D gene. V gave up 3 bases and J gave up 0 bases, with 4 bases separating them. The CDR3 length is 13 residues. CDR1 and CDR2 (germline): SGHRS, YFSETQ. As DNA, the CDR3 is TGCGCCAGCAGCTCGGACTCTGGAAACACCATATATTTT. Its translation: CASSSDSGNTIYF.

The chain uses TRBV25-1 and TRBJ2-1; TRBD1 agrees at 10 bases. CDR3 length: 16 amino acids. Germline assignment: CDR1 MGHDK and CDR2 SYGVNS. Trimming cost V 6 bases and J 4 bases; bases outside gene matches: 9. The DNA of the CDR3 is TGTGCCAGCAGCACAGCCGGGACAGGGGCATACAATGAGCAGTTCTTC. It encodes CASSTAGTGAYNEQFF.

This clone was observed once. V is TRBV7-3 and J is TRBJ2-1; 7 nucleotides match TRBD2. V trimming: 0 bases; J trimming: 1 base; junction bases outside the gene matches: 3. CDR1 SGHTA and CDR2 FQGTGA come from the germline V gene. The CDR3 runs to 16 residues. The CDR3 nucleotides read TGTGCCAGCAGCTTAACCCCCGGGGGGTCCTACAATGAGCAGTTCTTC. It codes for CASSLTPGGSYNEQFF.

The CDR3 DNA follows: TGTGCCAGCAGGCAGGGGTGGAATTCACCCCTCCACTTT. Protein sequence: CASRQGWNSPLHF. V and J are TRBV28 and TRBJ1-6, with a tentative D call TRBD1 (6 bases). V was pared by 6 bases and J by 7 bases, with 10 bases between. This CDR3 has 13 amino acids. CDR1 is MDHEN and CDR2 is SYDVKM in the germline V gene.

This sequence joins TRBV19 and TRBJ2-2, with a tentative D call TRBD2 (5 bases). The CDR3 extends over 15 amino acids. The germline CDR1 and CDR2 sequences are LNHDA and SQIVND (reference sequence). Between the trimmed V and J ends, which lost 3 bases and 0 bases, there was a span of 8 bases. CDR3 loop: CASSIGNANTGELFF. CDR3 coding DNA: TGTGCCAGTAGTATCGGGAACGCGAACACCGGGGAGCTGTTTTTT.